One and the same sample provided the 22 T cell receptor beta chains below, sequenced in a study of cytomegalovirus exposure and HLA in healthy donors. It was with 60 Vbeta and 13 Jbeta primers that the PCR ran. The method was immunoSEQ multiplex PCR; TCRdb's version includes in-frame clones alone and lacks a portion of them. The data show fewer than 150,000 clones, with roughly two thirds seen just once and around 14% held by the top ten. Source material: PBMCs. The receptor set was obtained from a human donor in good health.

The table lists this clone with a few counts. The V gene is TRBV7-2, the J gene TRBJ2-7; no definite D call. CDR1 and CDR2 (germline): SGHTA, FQGNSA. The CDR3 is 11 amino acids. The ends were cut back, 3 bases at V and 3 bases at J, with 3 bases in the middle. Here the CDR3 DNA reads TGTGCCAGCAGCTTTATCTACGAGCAGTACTTC. It codes for CASSFIYEQYF.

The chain carries TRBV29-1 and TRBJ1-1; TRBD1 might be the D (5 bases). This CDR3 spans 11 amino acids. Per the germline V gene, CDR1 is SQVTM and CDR2 is ANQGSEA. Trimming removed 7 bases from V and 1 base from J, with 7 bases in between. In DNA, the CDR3 is TGCAGCGGACAGACGAACACTGAAGCTTTCTTT. Translated: CSGQTNTEAFF.

This chain uses TRBV5-1 with TRBJ1-2; no clear D gene. Between the trimmed V and J ends, which lost 3 bases and 4 bases, there was a span of 7 bases. Germline loops: CDR1 SGHRS, CDR2 YFSETQ. The CDR3 sequence is 12 residues long. CDR3 sequence: CASSSSSYGYTF. The DNA of the CDR3 is TGCGCCAGCAGCTCTTCGAGCTATGGCTACACCTTC.

The chain is built from TRBV2 and TRBJ2-3, with D unresolved. V was pared by 4 bases and J by 4 bases, with 15 bases between. The CDR3 is 15 residues long. Germline CDR1 is SNHLY and CDR2 is FYNNEI. CDR3 in amino acids: CASSGYTSSADTQYF. For the CDR3, the DNA is TGTGCCAGCAGTGGTTATACCTCCTCGGCAGATACGCAGTATTTT.

The sample holds a few counts of this clone. The chain uses TRBV29-1 and TRBJ2-3; perhaps TRBD2 as D (5 bases). V was shortened by 4 bases and J by 5 bases, with 34 bases between the two germline ends. This CDR3 has 20 residues. Germline lookup yields CDR1 SQVTM and CDR2 ANQGSEA. In DNA, the CDR3 is TGCAGCGTTGTGAACCCACTTGACTACGACCTGCCGGGTCCTGAAGATACGCAGTATTTT. It yields the protein CSVVNPLDYDLPGPEDTQYF.

V and J are TRBV30 and TRBJ1-2, with a weak D call TRBD1 (5 bases). V lost 1 base and J lost 8, with 11 bases in between. The germline CDR1 and CDR2 sequences are GTSNPN and SVGIG (reference sequence). This CDR3 contains 12 residues. This chain's CDR3 is CAWSEQVAGYTF. The CDR3 coding sequence is TGTGCCTGGAGTGAACAGGTGGCGGGCTACACCTTC.

This sequence joins TRBV5-1 and TRBJ1-2; TRBD1 is a possible D gene (5 bases). The germline CDR1 and CDR2 sequences are SGHRS and YFSETQ. Trimming left V 5 bases short and J 2 bases short, with 16 bases between. This CDR3 spans 15 amino acids. The CDR3 spells CASRPGGGTNYGYTF. The CDR3 DNA sequence: TGCGCCAGCAGGCCCGGGGGAGGGACCAACTATGGCTACACCTTC. Drawing the rest from reference TRBV5-1 and TRBJ1-2, the complete variable domain is KAGVTQTPRYLIKTRGQQVTLSCSPISGHRSVSWYQQTPGQGLQFLFEYFSETQRNKGNFPGRFSGRQFSNSRSEMNVSTLELGDSALYLCASRPGGGTNYGYTFGSGTRLTVV.

The V and J genes are TRBV20-1 and TRBJ2-7; no reliable D call. Germline V gene data show CDR1 as DFQATT and CDR2 as SNEGSKA (reference sequence). The CDR3 has 11 amino acids. V lost 4 bases and J lost 2, with 6 bases in between. This CDR3 is CSATYTYEQYF. CDR3 nucleotides: TGCAGTGCTACATACACCTACGAGCAGTACTTC.

CDR3 sequence: CASSQEGGTDTQYF. The CDR3 DNA is TGTGCCAGCAGCCAAGAGGGAGGCACAGATACGCAGTATTTT. The V and J genes are TRBV4-2 and TRBJ2-3; possible D gene TRBD2, 5 bases. The germline CDR1 and CDR2 sequences are LGHNA and YNFKEQ. Trimming removed 0 bases from V and 1 base from J, with 5 bases in between. This CDR3 spans 14 amino acids.

Points on this clone: A read error may produce the germline difference seen at one junction end. The genes are TRBV19 and TRBJ2-7; 7 positions match TRBD2. The CDR3 length is 17 residues. Per germline, CDR1 LNHDA and CDR2 SQIVND (reference sequence). The CDR3: CASSMGLAGDYPYEQHF. The DNA of the CDR3 is TGTGCCAGTAGTATGGGTTTGGCGGGGGATTACCCCTACGAGCAGCACTTC.

V is TRBV19 and J is TRBJ2-7; 7 nucleotides match TRBD1. Unmatched junction bases numbered 7, after V lost 3 bases and J lost 2 bases. From germline, CDR1 is LNHDA and CDR2 SQIVND (reference sequence). CDR3 length equals 15 residues. CDR3 sequence reads: CASSILPGGTYEQYF. Here the CDR3 DNA reads TGTGCCAGTAGTATTCTTCCAGGGGGTACCTACGAGCAGTACTTC. Complete variable domain (other parts from reference TRBV19 and TRBJ2-7): DGGITQSPKYLFRKEGQNVTLSCEQNLNHDAMYWYRQDPGQGLRLIYYSQIVNDFQKGDIAEGYSVSREKKESFPLTVTSAQKNPTAFYLCASSILPGGTYEQYFGPGTRLTVT.

The chain has TRBV2 and TRBJ1-5; D gene uncertain. Germline CDR1 and CDR2: SNHLY and FYNNEI. V was shortened by 6 bases and J by 3 bases, with 9 bases between the two germline ends. The CDR3 totals 13 residues. DNA for the CDR3: TGTGCCAGCAGGAGGGAGAACAATCAGCCCCAGCATTTT. It yields the protein CASRRENNQPQHF.

This sequence joins TRBV18 and TRBJ2-7, with 11 bases aligning to TRBD1. The germline V gene encodes CDR1 KGHSH and CDR2 LQKENI. Trimming at V came to 2 bases and at J to 3 bases, leaving 3 bases not matched to a gene. The CDR3 totals 15 residues. DNA for the CDR3: TGTGCCAGCTCACCAGGGACAGGGGGTTTCTACGAGCAGTACTTC. Translation gives CASSPGTGGFYEQYF.

The chain couples TRBV14 to TRBJ1-1; no clear D. The V end was cut by 0 bases, the J end by 4 bases, with 6 bases between. The CDR3 extends over 13 amino acids. CDR1 and CDR2 from the germline V gene are SGHDN and FVKESK. In nucleotides, the CDR3 is TGTGCCAGCAGCCAAGAGGCGGGCACTGAAGCTTTCTTT. Protein: CASSQEAGTEAFF.

The chain links TRBV7-9 to TRBJ2-7; 12 bases are shared with TRBD2. V was clipped by 5 bases and J by 3 bases; unmatched bases: 5. Germline CDR1 and CDR2: SEHNR and FQNEAQ (reference sequence). The CDR3 sequence is 15 residues long. For the CDR3, the DNA is TGTGCCAGCAGCCCTAGCGGGAGGGGGGGCTACGAGCAGTACTTC. Translation gives CASSPSGRGGYEQYF. Based on the CDR3 plus reference TRBV7-9 and TRBJ2-7, the full variable domain is DTGVSQNPRHKITKRGQNVTFRCDPISEHNRLYWYRQTLGQGPEFLTYFQNEAQLEKSRLLSDRFSAERPKGSFSTLEIQRTEQGDSAMYLCASSPSGRGGYEQYFGPGTRLTVT.

This chain links TRBV13 with TRBJ2-3, with TRBD1 matching over 9 bases. J gave up 6 bases and V 3 bases, and 1 base lay outside the gene matches. This CDR3 is 13 amino acids long. Germline lookup yields CDR1 PRHDT and CDR2 FYEKMQ (reference sequence). The CDR3 DNA is TGTGCCAGCAGCTTCGACAGGGGGGATACGCAGTATTTT. The encoded protein is CASSFDRGDTQYF.

V and J are TRBV2 and TRBJ2-7; 9 positions match TRBD1. CDR3 length: 13 residues. Trimming at V came to 6 bases and at J to 3 bases, leaving 3 bases not matched to a gene. Germline V gene data show CDR1 as SNHLY and CDR2 as FYNNEI. The DNA for the CDR3 is TGTGCCAGCAGGGTGACAGGGGGCTACGAGCAGTACTTC. The encoded protein is CASRVTGGYEQYF.

This clone was seen repeatedly, ten times or more. The chain carries TRBV2 and TRBJ1-5; D ambiguous. The CDR3 runs 12 residues. Germline V gene data show CDR1 as SNHLY and CDR2 as FYNNEI. With 3 bases removed from V and 7 bases from J, the gap between germline ends came to 7 bases. CDR3 sequence (DNA): TGTGCCAGCAGTGACGGGTGGCAGCCCCAGCATTTT. Translation: CASSDGWQPQHF. The full variable domain, in which reference TRBV2 and TRBJ1-5 provide the parts outside the CDR3, is EPEVTQTPSHQVTQMGQEVILRCVPISNHLYFYWYRQILGQKVEFLVSFYNNEISEKSEIFDDQFSVERPDGSNFTLKIRSTKLEDSAMYFCASSDGWQPQHFGDGTRLSIL.

Note on this clone: The germline gene is not matched at one end of the junction; a read error may be the cause. This chain uses TRBV7-9 with TRBJ2-7; 12 bases are shared with TRBD1. Germline assignment: CDR1 SEHNR and CDR2 FQNEAQ (reference sequence). The CDR3 consists of 16 residues. CDR3 residues: CSSSLDPGQGASEQYF. CDR3 nucleotides: TGTTCCAGCAGCTTAGACCCGGGACAGGGGGCGAGTGAGCAGTACTTC.

The J gene is TRBJ2-1, the V gene TRBV15; 12 bases fit TRBD2. The length of the CDR3 is 16 residues. V was clipped by 3 bases and J by 9 bases; unmatched bases: 9. CDR1 is LNHNV and CDR2 is YYDKDF in the germline V gene (reference sequence). The CDR3 DNA sequence: TGTGCCACCAGCAGGGGGGGGACTAGCGGGCTTAGTGAGCAGTTCTTC. Amino acid sequence: CATSRGGTSGLSEQFF.

The gene calls are TRBV5-1 and TRBJ2-7, with D possibly matching TRBD2 (7 bases). In germline, CDR1 is SGHRS, CDR2 YFSETQ. V lost 0 bases to trimming and J lost 5 bases, with 12 bases between them. CDR3 size: 14 residues. In DNA form, the CDR3 reads TGCGCCAGCAGCTTGGGTTCGGGGGGCGACGAGCAGTACTTC. It yields the protein CASSLGSGGDEQYF.

This clone has just a few counts. The chain carries TRBV10-3 and TRBJ1-5; D gene unclear. V was shortened by 0 bases and J by 6 bases, with 6 bases between the two germline ends. Germline-derived CDR1 and CDR2 are ENHRY and SYGVKD. The CDR3 consists of 13 residues. CDR3 amino acids: CAISESGSQPQHF. Here the CDR3 DNA reads TGTGCCATCAGTGAGTCTGGGAGTCAGCCCCAGCATTTT.